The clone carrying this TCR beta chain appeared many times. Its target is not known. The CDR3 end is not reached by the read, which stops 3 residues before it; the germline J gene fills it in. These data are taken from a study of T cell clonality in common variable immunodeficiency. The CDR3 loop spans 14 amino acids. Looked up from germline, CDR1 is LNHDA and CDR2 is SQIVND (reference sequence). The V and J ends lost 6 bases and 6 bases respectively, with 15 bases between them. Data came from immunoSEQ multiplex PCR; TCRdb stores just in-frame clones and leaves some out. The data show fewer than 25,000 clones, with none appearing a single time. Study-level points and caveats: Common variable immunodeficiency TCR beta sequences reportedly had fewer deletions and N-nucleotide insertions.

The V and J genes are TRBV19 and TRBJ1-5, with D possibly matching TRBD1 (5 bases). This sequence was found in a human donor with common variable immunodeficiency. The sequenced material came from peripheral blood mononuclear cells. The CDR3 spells CASSWGGKGQPQHF. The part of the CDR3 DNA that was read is TGTGCCAGTAGCTGGGGGGGAAAAGGTCAGCCC.